The source of this TCR beta chain is a study of Ad26.COV2.S vaccination and SARS-CoV-2 variants (dated by TCRdb to about 2021). Study-wide context: Donors in the vaccine arm were drawn from COV1001, a phase I-IIa trial of Ad26.COV2.S in healthy adults that was multicentre, randomized, double-blind and placebo-controlled. Ad26.COV2.S was given intramuscularly at 5x10^10 or 1x10^11 viral particles, as a single shot or as two shots 56 days apart. The specificity and breadth of SARS-CoV-2-reactive T cell receptors after Ad26.COV2.S vaccination were assessed by TCRbeta repertoire sequencing. A total of some 30 samples were included in the TCR-sequenced set, comprising around 19 Ad26.COV2.S vaccine recipients, 5 placebo recipients and 8 SARS-CoV-2 convalescent individuals. Trial participants were randomized into five groups of five: low-dose or high-dose Ad26.COV2.S given once or twice, or placebo on both occasions. Throughout the experiments and outcome assessment, investigators stayed blinded to trial group allocation. Findings and caveats that apply to the study as a whole: According to the authors, total T cell responses may have been underestimated by the TCR breadth and depth analyses. Substantial breadth of spike-specific CD8+ and CD4+ T cell responses was reported after vaccination. Ad26.COV2.S recipients had higher spike-specific TCR breadth than placebo recipients (P = 0.0014). Comparable non-spike TCR breadth was observed between vaccine and placebo recipients, consistent with only spike being contained in the vaccine. The study lacked the statistical power to compare responses across vaccine doses or regimens.

Concerning this clone: Its specific antigen is unknown. Per-base qualities were not stored, and no clone one base away is much larger.

V is trimmed back by 1 base and J by 5 bases, and the junction contains 11 bases that no gene match accounts for. Inclusive of the bounding cysteine and phenylalanine, the CDR3 is 17 residues long. The kept DNA is CDR3 alone, 51 bases in frame from the first base. Taken from the germline V gene, the CDR1 and CDR2 loops are MGHRA and YSYEKL. Explained via the paper, the treatment or condition label denotes: roughly 19 received Ad26.COV2.S at low or high dose, single or two shots; roughly five received placebo; per-sample allocation not given. Repertoires of vaccine and placebo recipients were sequenced from samples collected on day 63 after the first injection. In Cohort 1b, fewer than 30 adults aged 18-55 years were enrolled at a single site in Boston, USA, between 29 July and 7 August 2020. As a vaccine, Ad26.COV2.S was a replication-incompetent adenovirus type 26 vector that expressed a prefusion-stabilized SARS-CoV-2 spike protein derived from the original Wuhan strain.

TCRbeta CDR3 regions were sequenced with the immunoSEQ Assay. After extraction, genomic DNA underwent amplification by bias-controlled multiplex PCR, followed by high-throughput sequencing. The paper's processing steps were these. To quantify the absolute abundance of every unique TCRbeta CDR3 region, sequences were collapsed and filtered. T cell fraction was estimated by normalization of TCRbeta template counts to usable DNA, with usable DNA being measured through amplification of reference genes present in all nucleated cells. Repertoire TCRs were annotated as SARS-CoV-2-specific when V gene, CDR3 amino acid sequence and J gene were exactly matched to a known reactive TCR set. MIRA supplied the reference SARS-CoV-2 TCR set, which was filtered for enrichment in COVID-19-positive ImmuneCODE repertoires so that public or cross-reactive TCRs were removed. Based on the MIRA antigens, annotated TCRs were further analysed at the level of specific ORF or position within ORF. Depth was the summed frequency of annotated unique rearrangements, while breadth was defined as annotated unique rearrangements over total unique productive rearrangements. Two-sided Wilcoxon rank-sum tests were applied when comparing TCR breadth between groups. Imported from immuneACCESS, the table was reduced by TCRdb to in-frame sequences with V and J called. These copies leave out some clones; in studies compared against another copy, an unresolved V gene accounts for under half, and the cause of the remainder is not known. The V and J calls and clone size come from that table; D and trimming were worked out from the DNA. The sample includes 410,000 or so clones, with about 90% observed a single time. The ten largest clones capture around 1.7% of the sample.

This clonotype originated in a person aged 18-65 years who received the Ad26.COV2.S COVID-19 vaccine or a placebo. The source was peripheral blood, collected in a trial of Ad26.COV2.S vaccine versus placebo. The chain is made from TRBV4-1 and TRBJ2-5; 9 central nucleotides agree with TRBD2. The bases read TGCGCCAGCAGCCAAGTTCTAGCGGGGCGAATCGGGGAGACCCAGTACTTC. It translates to CASSQVLAGRIGETQYF.